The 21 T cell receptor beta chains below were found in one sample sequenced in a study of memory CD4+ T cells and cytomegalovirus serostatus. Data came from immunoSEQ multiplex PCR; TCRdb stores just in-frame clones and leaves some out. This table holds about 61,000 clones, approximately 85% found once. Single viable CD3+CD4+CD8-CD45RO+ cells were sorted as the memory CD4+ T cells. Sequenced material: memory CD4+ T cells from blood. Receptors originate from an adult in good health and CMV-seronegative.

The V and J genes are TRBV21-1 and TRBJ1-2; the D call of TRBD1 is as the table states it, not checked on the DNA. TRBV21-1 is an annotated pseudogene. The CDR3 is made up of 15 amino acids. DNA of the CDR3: TGTGCCAGCAGCAGGTCAGGGCCCTTCGACTATGGCTACACCTTC. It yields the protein CASSRSGPFDYGYTF.

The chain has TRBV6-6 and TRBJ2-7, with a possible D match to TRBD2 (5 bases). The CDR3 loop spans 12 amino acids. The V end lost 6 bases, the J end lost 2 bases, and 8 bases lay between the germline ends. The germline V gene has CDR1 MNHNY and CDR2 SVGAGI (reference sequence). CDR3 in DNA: TGTGCCAGCAGGACCGGGGCCTACGAGCAGTACTTC. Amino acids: CASRTGAYEQYF.

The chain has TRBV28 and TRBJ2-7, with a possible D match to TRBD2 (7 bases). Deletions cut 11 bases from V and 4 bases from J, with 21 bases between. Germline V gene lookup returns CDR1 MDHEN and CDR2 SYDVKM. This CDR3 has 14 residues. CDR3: CAGGGRAPNYEQYF. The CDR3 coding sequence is TGTGCCGGGGGGGGGCGGGCTCCAAATTACGAGCAGTACTTC.

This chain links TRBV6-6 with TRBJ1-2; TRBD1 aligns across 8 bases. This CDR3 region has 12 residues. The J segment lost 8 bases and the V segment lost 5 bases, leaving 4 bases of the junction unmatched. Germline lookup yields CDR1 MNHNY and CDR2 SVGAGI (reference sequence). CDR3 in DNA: TGTGCCAGCAGTCCAGGGGGCTGGGGCTACACCTTC. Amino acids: CASSPGGWGYTF.

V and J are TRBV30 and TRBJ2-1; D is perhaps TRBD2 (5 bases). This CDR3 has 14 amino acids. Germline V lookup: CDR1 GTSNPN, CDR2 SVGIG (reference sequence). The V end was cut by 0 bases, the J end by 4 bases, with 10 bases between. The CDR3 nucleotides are TGTGCCTGGAGTGTAAGAAGCGGTTACAATGAGCAGTTCTTC. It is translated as CAWSVRSGYNEQFF.

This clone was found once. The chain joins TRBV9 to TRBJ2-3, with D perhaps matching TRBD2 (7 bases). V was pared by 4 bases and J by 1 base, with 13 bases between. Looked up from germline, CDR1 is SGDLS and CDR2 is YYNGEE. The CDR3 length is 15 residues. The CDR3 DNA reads TGTGCCAGCAGCTCCGGAGGGGGGGGCACAGATACGCAGTATTTT. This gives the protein CASSSGGGGTDTQYF.

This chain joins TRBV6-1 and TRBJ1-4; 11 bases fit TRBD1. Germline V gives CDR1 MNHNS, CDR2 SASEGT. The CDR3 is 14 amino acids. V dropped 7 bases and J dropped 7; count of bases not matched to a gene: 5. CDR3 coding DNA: TGTGCCAGCATACAGGACAGGGGGCGTGAAAAACTGTTTTTT. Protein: CASIQDRGREKLFF.

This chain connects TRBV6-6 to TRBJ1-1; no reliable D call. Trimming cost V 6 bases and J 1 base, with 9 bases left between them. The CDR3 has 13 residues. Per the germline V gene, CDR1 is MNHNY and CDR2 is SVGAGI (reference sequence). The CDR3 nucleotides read TGTGCCAGCAGCTTCAAGGGGAACACTGAAGCTTTCTTT. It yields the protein CASSFKGNTEAFF.

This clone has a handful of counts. As DNA, the CDR3 is TGCGCCAGCAGGAGGACAGGGGAGGTCGGGGAGCTGTTTTTT. It yields the protein CASRRTGEVGELFF. The rearrangement joins TRBV5-1 to TRBJ2-2; TRBD1 matches 9 bases. This CDR3 spans 14 amino acids. V was pared by 5 bases and J by 7 bases, with 6 bases of the junction left unmatched. Germline CDR1 is SGHRS and CDR2 is YFSETQ.

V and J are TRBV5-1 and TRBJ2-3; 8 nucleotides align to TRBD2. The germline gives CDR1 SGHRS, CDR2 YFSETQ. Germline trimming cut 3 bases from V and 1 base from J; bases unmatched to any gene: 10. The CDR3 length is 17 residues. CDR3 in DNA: TGCGCCAGCAGCTGGGCCCCCGGACTAGCAGGCACAGATACGCAGTATTTT. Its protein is CASSWAPGLAGTDTQYF.

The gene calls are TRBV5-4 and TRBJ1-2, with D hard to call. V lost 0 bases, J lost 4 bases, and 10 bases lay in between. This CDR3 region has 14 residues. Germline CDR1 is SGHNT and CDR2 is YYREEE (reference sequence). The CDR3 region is CASSLEGALYGYTF. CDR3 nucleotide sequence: TGTGCCAGCAGCTTGGAAGGAGCACTCTATGGCTACACCTTC.

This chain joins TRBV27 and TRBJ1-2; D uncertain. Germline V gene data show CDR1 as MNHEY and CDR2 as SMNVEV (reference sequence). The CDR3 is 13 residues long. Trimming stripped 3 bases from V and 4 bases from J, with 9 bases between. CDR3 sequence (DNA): TGTGCCAGCAGTTTGAAATCGTCCTATGGCTACACCTTC. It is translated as CASSLKSSYGYTF.

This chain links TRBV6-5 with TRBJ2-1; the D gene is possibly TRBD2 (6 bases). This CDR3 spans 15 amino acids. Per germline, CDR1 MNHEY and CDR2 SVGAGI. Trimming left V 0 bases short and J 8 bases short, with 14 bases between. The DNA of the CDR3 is TGTGCCAGCAGTTACTCGACACTATGGGGGGATGAGCAGTTCTTC. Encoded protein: CASSYSTLWGDEQFF.

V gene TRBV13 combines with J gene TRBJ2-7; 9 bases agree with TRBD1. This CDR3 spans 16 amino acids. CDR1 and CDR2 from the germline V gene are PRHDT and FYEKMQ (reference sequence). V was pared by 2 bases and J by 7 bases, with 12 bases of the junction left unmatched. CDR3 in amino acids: CASSLSAGQGSREQYF. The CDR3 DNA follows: TGTGCCAGCAGCTTATCGGCCGGACAGGGGTCGAGAGAGCAGTACTTC.

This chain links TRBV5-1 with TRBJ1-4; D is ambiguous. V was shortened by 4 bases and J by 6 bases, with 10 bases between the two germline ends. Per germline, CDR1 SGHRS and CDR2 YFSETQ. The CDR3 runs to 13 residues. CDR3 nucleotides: TGCGCCAGCAGCCCTGGGAGGGATGAAAAACTGTTTTTT. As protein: CASSPGRDEKLFF.

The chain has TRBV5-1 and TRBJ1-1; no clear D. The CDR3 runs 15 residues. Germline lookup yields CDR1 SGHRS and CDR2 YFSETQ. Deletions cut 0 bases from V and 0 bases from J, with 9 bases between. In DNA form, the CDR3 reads TGCGCCAGCAGCTTGGACGGCCAAATGAACACTGAAGCTTTCTTT. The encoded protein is CASSLDGQMNTEAFF.

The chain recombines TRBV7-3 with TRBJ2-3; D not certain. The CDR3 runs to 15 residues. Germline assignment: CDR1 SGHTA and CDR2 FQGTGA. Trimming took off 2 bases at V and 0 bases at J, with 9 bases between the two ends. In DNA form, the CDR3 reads TGTGCCAGCAGCTTACAACCCCATAGCACAGATACGCAGTATTTT. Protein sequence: CASSLQPHSTDTQYF.

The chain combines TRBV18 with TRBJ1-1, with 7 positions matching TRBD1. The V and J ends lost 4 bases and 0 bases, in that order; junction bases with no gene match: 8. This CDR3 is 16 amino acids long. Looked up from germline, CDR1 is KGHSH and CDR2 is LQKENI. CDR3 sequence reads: CASSRNRQGLNTEAFF. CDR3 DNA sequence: TGTGCCAGCTCACGAAATAGACAGGGACTGAACACTGAAGCTTTCTTT.

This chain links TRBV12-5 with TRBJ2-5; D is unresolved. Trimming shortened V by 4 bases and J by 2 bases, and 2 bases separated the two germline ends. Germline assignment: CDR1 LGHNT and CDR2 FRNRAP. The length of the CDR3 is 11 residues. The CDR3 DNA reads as TGTGCTAGTGGTTCACAAGAGACCCAGTACTTC. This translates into CASGSQETQYF.

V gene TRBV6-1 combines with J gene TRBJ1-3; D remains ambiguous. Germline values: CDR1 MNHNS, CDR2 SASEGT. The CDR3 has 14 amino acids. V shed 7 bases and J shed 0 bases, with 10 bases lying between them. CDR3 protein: CASTTVYSGNTIYF. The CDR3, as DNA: TGTGCCAGCACTACAGTCTACTCTGGAAACACCATATATTTT.

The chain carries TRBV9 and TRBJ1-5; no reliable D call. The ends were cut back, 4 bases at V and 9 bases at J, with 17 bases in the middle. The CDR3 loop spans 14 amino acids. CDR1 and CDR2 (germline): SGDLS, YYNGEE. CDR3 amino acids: CASSPWTTKGPQHF. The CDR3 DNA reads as TGTGCCAGCAGCCCCTGGACCACCAAGGGGCCCCAGCATTTT. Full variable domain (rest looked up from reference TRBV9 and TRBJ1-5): DSGVTQTPKHLITATGQRVTLRCSPRSGDLSVYWYQQSLDQGLQFLIQYYNGEERAKGNILERFSAQQFPDLHSELNLSSLELGDSALYFCASSPWTTKGPQHFGDGTRLSIL.